A selection of T cell receptor beta chains follows, all from one sample in a study of OX40 agonist ivuxolimab in advanced cancers. TCRdb keeps only in-frame clones here, not all; method: immunoSEQ multiplex PCR. Of about 76,000 clones in the sample, about 87% were seen once. Sample: CD4+ or CD8+ T cells sorted from blood, taken in a trial of the OX40 agonist ivuxolimab. These receptor sequences come from an adult with an advanced solid tumor such as melanoma, head and neck, liver or kidney cancer. CDR3s include the opening cysteine and the closing phenylalanine or tryptophan. A D gene is named only where the DNA matches it firmly. Clone size is shown for a subset of rows, as once, few, many or a class of expanded clone.

V gene	J gene	clone size	D gene	CDR3 DNA	CDR3 protein
TRBV18	TRBJ1-5	NA	NA	TGTGCCAGCTCATCGGGGGTCCTGGGAAATCAGCCCCAGCATTTT	CASSSGVLGNQPQHF
TRBV11-3	TRBJ2-2	NA	NA	TGTGCCAGCAGCTTATTAGGGATCACCGGGGAGCTGTTTTTT	CASSLLGITGELFF
TRBV15	TRBJ2-1	NA	NA	TGTGCCACCAGCAGAGATTTAGGGGGAAGGGAGCAGTTCTTC	CATSRDLGGREQFF
TRBV19	TRBJ2-1	NA	NA	TGTGCCAGTAGTTTTGGCCTGATGACTCGGAATGAGCAGTTCTTC	CASSFGLMTRNEQFF
TRBV19	TRBJ2-7	NA	TRBD2	TGTGCCACCGGGACTAGAAGCTACGAGCAGTACTTC	CATGTRSYEQYF
TRBV6-5	TRBJ1-2	NA	TRBD1	TGTGCCAGCAGTCGCGGACAGGGCCCGTGGGGCTACACCTTC	CASSRGQGPWGYTF
TRBV2	TRBJ2-1	once	NA	TGTGCCAGCTGGCAGGGGACCTACAATGAGCAGTTCTTC	CASWQGTYNEQFF
TRBV28	TRBJ1-5	NA	NA	TGTGCCAGCAGTTTTGTTCCCCATGGCCCCAGAAATCAGCCCCAGCATTTT	CASSFVPHGPRNQPQHF
TRBV29-1	TRBJ2-5	NA	TRBD1	TGCAGCGTTGGGACAGGGGCAGAGACCCAGTACTTC	CSVGTGAETQYF
TRBV7-9	TRBJ2-5	NA	NA	TGTGCCAGCAGCTTATTGATGGGGGGCGCCCCGGAGACCCAGTACTTC	CASSLLMGGAPETQYF
TRBV18	TRBJ2-3	NA	NA	TGTGCCAGCTCAAACACAGATACGCAGTATTTT	CASSNTDTQYF
TRBV30	TRBJ2-5	NA	NA	TGTGCCTGGGCACGGGGGTACCAAGAGACCCAGTACTTC	CAWARGYQETQYF
TRBV5-1	TRBJ2-1	NA	TRBD1	TGCGCCAGCAGCGGAGCCGGGACAGGATCCTACAATGAGCAGTTCTTC	CASSGAGTGSYNEQFF
TRBV7-3	TRBJ2-2	NA	TRBD2	TGTGCCAGCAGCTCCTTAGCGGGACGGGGGGAGCTGTTTTTT	CASSSLAGRGELFF
TRBV25-1	TRBJ2-5	NA	TRBD2	TGTGCCAGCAGTGAATTTGCGGGGGGGCCGTTGGAGACCCAGTACTTC	CASSEFAGGPLETQYF
TRBV10-3	TRBJ2-1	NA	NA	TGTGCCATCAGTGAGAAGACAGGTGGGGCGAGGAATGAGCAGTTCTTC	CAISEKTGGARNEQFF
TRBV18	TRBJ1-1	NA	NA	TGTGCCAGCTCACTTGACGGGGGAACCACTGAAGCTTTCTTT	CASSLDGGTTEAFF
TRBV5-1	TRBJ2-4	once	NA	TGCGCCAGCAGTTTGACAGTAGCCAAAAACATTCAGTACTTC	CASSLTVAKNIQYF
TRBV4-2	TRBJ1-6	NA	NA	TGTGCCAGCAGCTTGGGAGAGACAGTTTATTCACCCCTCCACTTT	CASSLGETVYSPLHF
TRBV9	TRBJ2-3	NA	NA	TGTGCCAGCAGCCCCGGGAACGTAAAAAGCACAGATACGCAGTATTTT	CASSPGNVKSTDTQYF
TRBV30	TRBJ1-2	NA	NA	TGTGCCTGGAGTGTGCGGGAGCGAGGTGGCTACACCTTC	CAWSVRERGGYTF
TRBV2	TRBJ2-7	NA	NA	TGTGCCAGCAGTGAACTGAATGCCTACGAGCAGTACTTC	CASSELNAYEQYF
TRBV4-1	TRBJ1-2	NA	NA	TGCGCCAGCAGCCAAGAGCCGGGAGGCGACTATGGCTACACCTTC	CASSQEPGGDYGYTF
TRBV27	TRBJ1-4	NA	TRBD1	TGTGCCAGCAGTTTATTTGGGGGGCGGACAGGGGGGAAAATTCCTGAAAAACTGTTTTTT	CASSLFGGRTGGKIPEKLFF
TRBV5-1	TRBJ1-1	NA	TRBD1	TGCGCCAGCAGCTTGGGGACAGGGAACACTGAAGCTTTCTTT	CASSLGTGNTEAFF
TRBV9	TRBJ2-3	once	TRBD2	TGTGCCAGCAGTCTTAGCGGGAACAGAGATACGCAGTATTTT	CASSLSGNRDTQYF
TRBV5-4	TRBJ1-1	NA	NA	TGTGCCAGCAGCGTCACCCCAGGGGATATGAACACTGAAGCTTTCTTT	CASSVTPGDMNTEAFF
TRBV5-1	TRBJ2-5	NA	NA	TGCGCCAGCAGCTCCCGTGACTTGGAGACCCAGTACTTC	CASSSRDLETQYF
TRBV5-1	TRBJ1-5	NA	TRBD1	TGCGCCAGCAGCCCCGAAGGGGGCGGATATCAGCCCCAGCATTTT	CASSPEGGGYQPQHF
TRBV5-4	TRBJ1-2	NA	NA	TGTGCCAGCAGCCAAGAGTACCGCGGGTGGTATGGCTACACCTTC	CASSQEYRGWYGYTF
TRBV14	TRBJ2-1	NA	NA	TGTGCCAGCAGCCAAGTCCCGATGGGAAGCTCCTACAATGAGCAGTTCTTC	CASSQVPMGSSYNEQFF
TRBV25-1	TRBJ1-2	NA	NA	TGTGCCAGCAGTGGACAGTTCTATGGCTACACCTTC	CASSGQFYGYTF